The 2 T cell receptor beta chains in this list originate from one sample, sequenced in a study of cytomegalovirus exposure and HLA in healthy donors (dated by TCRdb to the late 2010s). Preparation of the library involved the immunoSEQ multiplex PCR assay. TCRdb took over this immuneACCESS table, retaining in-frame rearrangements with V and J assigned. Such tables are incomplete; in checked studies, under half of the missing clones stem from an unresolved V gene, and the remainder is unexplained. This sample holds over 110,000 clones; about 86% were observed only once. Together, the top ten hold 2.9% of the sample. Sequencing input: PBMCs. These receptors all come from a man aged 18 to 35 in good health and CMV-seronegative.

This clone was recorded a few times. The chain combines TRBV28 with TRBJ2-5; 14 bases match TRBD2. Germline CDR1 is MDHEN and CDR2 is SYDVKM. The V and J ends lost 1 base and 3 bases, in that order; junction bases with no gene match: 4. The CDR3 runs to 17 residues. The CDR3 DNA follows: TGTGCCAGCAGTTTATACGGACTAGCGGGAGGTGAAGAGACCCAGTACTTC. The encoded protein is CASSLYGLAGGEETQYF.

This clone was counted only a few times. This rearrangement joins TRBV6-5 to TRBJ2-7; D call uncertain. Germline values: CDR1 MNHEY, CDR2 SVGAGI. V lost 6 bases and J lost 4, with 10 bases in between. This CDR3 region has 12 residues. The CDR3 is CASRAVAYEQYF. The DNA for the CDR3 is TGTGCCAGCAGGGCGGTGGCTTACGAGCAGTACTTC.